Below, 32 T cell receptor beta chains from the same sample are listed, as sequenced in a study of cytomegalovirus exposure and HLA in healthy donors. It was with 60 Vbeta and 13 Jbeta primers that the PCR ran. Generated by immunoSEQ multiplex PCR, the TCRdb table keeps only in-frame clones and is missing some. The top ten hold around 6% of the sample, which has approximately 220,000 clones, 82% seen once. What was sequenced was PBMCs. The source is a man between 35 and 55 years old in good health and CMV-seropositive.

This chain uses TRBV29-1 with TRBJ2-1; 9 positions agree with TRBD1. Germline assignment: CDR1 SQVTM and CDR2 ANQGSEA. The CDR3 has 14 amino acids. V trimming: 6 bases; J trimming: 4 bases; junction bases outside the gene matches: 7. CDR3 bases: TGCAGCGTATTCGGGGGACAGGGTTACAATGAGCAGTTCTTC. Protein product: CSVFGGQGYNEQFF.

The CDR3 is CASSSEGFFGNTIYF. In DNA, the CDR3 is TGCGCCAGCAGCTCGGAGGGTTTCTTTGGAAACACCATATATTTT. The genes are TRBV5-1 and TRBJ1-3; the D is unclear. CDR3 size: 15 residues. Germline-derived CDR1 and CDR2 are SGHRS and YFSETQ. The V end was cut by 3 bases, the J end by 3 bases, with 13 bases between.

This chain joins TRBV5-4 and TRBJ2-7; 7 nucleotides line up with TRBD1. The CDR3 is made up of 16 amino acids. V gave up 0 bases and J gave up 2 bases; unmatched junction bases: 8. Germline-derived CDR1 and CDR2 are SGHNT and YYREEE (reference sequence). CDR3 coding DNA: TGTGCCAGCAGCTTGGTGCTCGGACAGGCGACCTACGAGCAGTACTTC. It codes for CASSLVLGQATYEQYF.

This chain's CDR3 is CASSLPGLAGEQYF. CDR3 bases: TGTGCCAGCAGCTTACCGGGACTAGCGGGCGAGCAGTACTTC. This rearrangement joins TRBV5-4 to TRBJ2-7, with 12 bases fitting TRBD2. V dropped 2 bases and J dropped 6; count of bases not matched to a gene: 3. CDR1 SGHNT and CDR2 YYREEE come from the germline V gene (reference sequence). The CDR3 has 14 amino acids.

V usage is TRBV5-8 and J usage is TRBJ1-5; 8 nucleotides align to TRBD1. The V segment lost 4 bases and the J segment 4 bases; nucleotides outside the gene matches: 1. Germline V CDR1 and CDR2: SGHTS, YDEGEE. This CDR3 region has 13 residues. The CDR3 nucleotides are TGTGCCAGCAGCCACAGGGGGAATCAGCCCCAGCATTTT. As protein: CASSHRGNQPQHF.

The chain recombines TRBV6-5 with TRBJ1-1; no reliable D call. The CDR3 runs to 15 residues. Germline CDR1 is MNHEY and CDR2 is SVGAGI. The V end was cut by 6 bases, the J end by 1 base, with 15 bases between. The DNA for the CDR3 is TGTGCCAGCAGCCCGGGAGGTCGGGGGAACACTGAAGCTTTCTTT. Encoded protein: CASSPGGRGNTEAFF.

This chain joins TRBV6-6 and TRBJ1-1, with 7 bases fitting TRBD1. V dropped 3 bases and J dropped 6; count of bases not matched to a gene: 13. The CDR3 loop spans 16 amino acids. Looked up from germline, CDR1 is MNHNY and CDR2 is SVGAGI (reference sequence). This chain's CDR3 is CASSYSKTGLTAEAFF. For the CDR3, the DNA is TGTGCCAGCAGTTATTCGAAGACAGGGTTAACGGCTGAAGCTTTCTTT.

This chain connects TRBV2 to TRBJ2-3, with 11 bases fitting TRBD2. The junction had 9 bases not matched to a gene; V was cut back by 5 bases and J by 5 bases. The CDR3 has 16 residues. Germline assignment: CDR1 SNHLY and CDR2 FYNNEI. The CDR3 nucleotides read TGTGCCAGCAGTACTACTAGCGGGAGCAATGAAGATACGCAGTATTTT. Translation: CASSTTSGSNEDTQYF.

Written as DNA, the CDR3 is TGTGCCTGGAGTCCTCAGAAAGAGACCCAGTACTTC. The encoded protein is CAWSPQKETQYF. The chain employs TRBV30 and TRBJ2-5; no firm D call. CDR3 size: 12 residues. Trimming removed 2 bases from V and 3 bases from J, with 7 bases in between. CDR1 and CDR2 (germline): GTSNPN, SVGIG (reference sequence).

The J gene is TRBJ2-2, the V gene TRBV5-5, with TRBD1 as a possible D gene (5 bases). From germline, CDR1 is SGHKS and CDR2 YYEKEE (reference sequence). The V gene lost 4 bases and the J gene lost 4 bases, with 11 bases spanning the gap. This CDR3 region has 14 residues. CDR3 bases: TGTGCCAGCAGCGCCCGGACAACCACCGGGGAGCTGTTTTTT. It encodes CASSARTTTGELFF.

This clone was seen a handful of times. The V call is TRBV2, the J call TRBJ2-7; D ambiguous. CDR1 SNHLY and CDR2 FYNNEI come from the germline V gene. Trimming shortened V by 4 bases and J by 11 bases, and 15 bases separated the two germline ends. The CDR3 consists of 12 residues. CDR3 in amino acids: CASSVFYDSEYF. CDR3 nucleotides: TGTGCCAGCAGTGTATTTTACGACTCGGAGTACTTC. The variable domain in full, completed from reference TRBV2 and TRBJ2-7, reads EPEVTQTPSHQVTQMGQEVILRCVPISNHLYFYWYRQILGQKVEFLVSFYNNEISEKSEIFDDQFSVERPDGSNFTLKIRSTKLEDSAMYFCASSVFYDSEYFGPGTRLTVT.

The chain links TRBV7-6 to TRBJ1-4, with D possibly TRBD1 on 5 matching bases. The germline gives CDR1 SGHVS, CDR2 FNYEAQ. V lost 5 bases and J lost 8, with 15 bases in between. CDR3 length: 14 amino acids. This CDR3 is CASSVGPAGEKLFF. The CDR3 nucleotides read TGTGCCAGCAGCGTGGGACCGGCGGGGGAAAAACTGTTTTTT. The complete variable domain, with remaining parts taken from reference TRBV7-6 and TRBJ1-4, reads GAGVSQSPRYKVTKRGQDVALRCDPISGHVSLYWYRQALGQGPEFLTYFNYEAQQDKSGLPNDRFSAERPEGSISTLTIQRTEQRDSAMYRCASSVGPAGEKLFFGSGTQLSVL.

V is TRBV2 and J is TRBJ1-3, with 11 bases that match TRBD1. CDR1 and CDR2 (germline): SNHLY, FYNNEI. CDR3 size: 15 residues. V was clipped by 7 bases and J by 1 base; unmatched bases: 3. CDR3 in amino acids: CASMGTGGSGNTIYF. The CDR3 DNA is TGTGCCAGCATGGGGACAGGGGGGTCTGGAAACACCATATATTTT.

This clone was observed a few times. The chain recombines TRBV6-1 with TRBJ2-1; tentatively, D is TRBD2 (6 bases). The germline V gene encodes CDR1 MNHNS and CDR2 SASEGT. The CDR3 is made up of 16 amino acids. Trimming took 1 base from V and 4 from J, leaving 14 bases between them. The chain's CDR3 is CASSEGGAGGYNEQFF. In nucleotides, the CDR3 is TGTGCCAGCAGTGAAGGGGGAGCGGGTGGGTACAATGAGCAGTTCTTC.

The gene calls are TRBV5-6 and TRBJ2-7; 7 bases fit TRBD1. The CDR3 is 12 amino acids. Per germline, CDR1 SGHDT and CDR2 YYEEEE. V lost 2 bases, J lost 4 bases, and 0 bases stayed unmatched. In DNA form, the CDR3 reads TGTGCCAGCAGCTTACAGGGGTACGAGCAGTACGTC. Translation: CASSLQGYEQYV.

This clone was seen once. An end of the junction does not agree with germline; a read error may underlie this. The chain couples TRBV7-7 to TRBJ2-5, with a weak D call TRBD2 (7 bases). The CDR3 length is 15 residues. Germline loops: CDR1 SSHAT, CDR2 FNYEAQ (reference sequence). CDR3 loop: CASSLLSGGGQTQYF. CDR3 nucleotides: TGTGCTAGCAGCTTATTATCGGGGGGCGGACAGACCCAGTACTTC.

This clone was found once. The V call is TRBV2, the J call TRBJ1-2; D ambiguous. The CDR3 length is 11 residues. Germline assignment: CDR1 SNHLY and CDR2 FYNNEI. Trimming cost V 3 bases and J 4 bases, with 3 bases left between them. CDR3 in amino acids: CASSESYGYTF. The CDR3 coding sequence is TGTGCCAGCAGTGAGAGCTATGGCTACACCTTC.

The chain links TRBV7-3 to TRBJ2-6, with a weak D call TRBD1 (5 bases). The CDR3 is 15 residues long. Germline V gene lookup returns CDR1 SGHTA and CDR2 FQGTGA. Trimming took 8 bases from V and 3 from J, leaving 14 bases between them. Here the CDR3 reads CASATGSGGANVLTF. The CDR3 DNA sequence: TGTGCCAGCGCAACAGGCTCGGGTGGGGCCAACGTCCTGACTTTC.

The rearrangement links TRBV19 to TRBJ2-1; 9 nucleotides line up with TRBD2. V gave up 3 bases and J gave up 0 bases; unmatched junction bases: 6. CDR3 length: 17 residues. CDR1 LNHDA and CDR2 SQIVND come from the germline V gene (reference sequence). The CDR3, as DNA: TGTGCCAGTAGTATCTTTGGCGGGAGGGCCTCCTACAATGAGCAGTTCTTC. Translation gives CASSIFGGRASYNEQFF. Variable domain in full (rest from reference TRBV19 and TRBJ2-1): DGGITQSPKYLFRKEGQNVTLSCEQNLNHDAMYWYRQDPGQGLRLIYYSQIVNDFQKGDIAEGYSVSREKKESFPLTVTSAQKNPTAFYLCASSIFGGRASYNEQFFGPGTRLTVL.

Written as DNA, the CDR3 is TGTGCCAGCACCCGAGTTTCGGGCTCCTACAATGAGCAGTTCTTC. Translated, it gives CASTRVSGSYNEQFF. The chain recombines TRBV6-1 with TRBJ2-1, with D unresolved. This CDR3 region has 15 residues. The V gene lost 7 bases and the J gene lost 0 bases, with 13 bases spanning the gap. Germline CDR1 is MNHNS and CDR2 is SASEGT.

The chain combines TRBV6-5 with TRBJ2-1, with 13 bases fitting TRBD2. Per germline, CDR1 MNHEY and CDR2 SVGAGI. Losses at the gene ends were 11 bases for V and 4 bases for J; bases not matched to a gene: 8. The CDR3 extends over 15 amino acids. The CDR3 is CAPGLAGEKYNEQFF. CDR3 nucleotides: TGTGCCCCCGGACTAGCGGGAGAGAAATACAATGAGCAGTTCTTC.

This chain connects TRBV7-9 to TRBJ2-6; 8 positions match TRBD1. The CDR3 consists of 19 residues. With V trimmed by 4 bases and J by 0 bases, 11 bases remained unmatched. Germline CDR1 SEHNR, CDR2 FQNEAQ (reference sequence). CDR3: CASSSSGGFLHSGANVLTF. As DNA, the CDR3 is TGTGCCAGCAGCTCATCAGGGGGCTTCCTCCACTCTGGGGCCAACGTCCTGACTTTC.

The CDR3 spells CASSVGQGRNQPQHF. CDR3 nucleotides: TGTGCCAGCAGCGTAGGACAGGGGCGCAATCAGCCCCAGCATTTT. This rearrangement joins TRBV9 to TRBJ1-5; 8 bases are shared with TRBD1. The CDR3 length is 15 residues. V lost 0 bases and J lost 2; bases outside the gene matches: 1. Germline V gene lookup returns CDR1 SGDLS and CDR2 YYNGEE.

The DNA for the CDR3 is TGTGCCAGCAGCTTCCACAGCAATGAGCAGTTCTTC. This translates into CASSFHSNEQFF. The chain uses TRBV7-9 and TRBJ2-1; D is ambiguous. This CDR3 comprises 12 residues. CDR1 is SEHNR and CDR2 is FQNEAQ in the germline V gene (reference sequence). V shed 3 bases and J shed 6 bases, with 6 bases lying between them.

This chain uses TRBV6-7 with TRBJ2-2, with D tentatively TRBD1 (5 bases). TRBV6-7 is filed as an ORF, its function uncertain. The CDR3 totals 15 residues. Trimming took 7 bases from V and 2 from J, leaving 14 bases between them. In DNA form, the CDR3 reads TGTGCCAGCAAGGGGCTCGCGCTCAACACCGGGGAGCTGTTTTTT. Its translation: CASKGLALNTGELFF.

The chain combines TRBV11-3 with TRBJ1-1, with TRBD1 as a possible D gene (6 bases). V lost 5 bases and J 3 bases, leaving 25 bases between the germline ends. The CDR3 has 18 residues. The germline CDR1 and CDR2 sequences are SGHNT and YENEEA. CDR3 sequence reads: CASSRLSGNRAGDTEAFF. The CDR3 nucleotides read TGTGCCAGCAGCCGCCTTTCCGGGAACAGGGCCGGCGACACTGAAGCTTTCTTT.

The V gene is TRBV21-1, the J gene TRBJ2-7; TRBD1 is taken as the D call from the table, unchecked against the DNA. TRBV21-1 is a known pseudogene. The CDR3 loop spans 18 amino acids. The CDR3 reads CASSLGGTDRGPPYEQYV. CDR3 DNA: TGTGCCAGCAGCCTGGGAGGAACGGACAGGGGACCTCCCTACGAGCAGTACGTC.

J is TRBJ1-1 and V is TRBV27; 7 nucleotides line up with TRBD1. The CDR3 covers 15 residues. Unmatched junction bases numbered 3, after V lost 2 bases and J lost 0 bases. The germline V gene has CDR1 MNHEY and CDR2 SMNVEV (reference sequence). CDR3 protein: CASSLDRVMNTEAFF. As DNA, the CDR3 is TGTGCCAGCAGTTTAGACAGGGTCATGAACACTGAAGCTTTCTTT.

The table lists this clone with a count of one. The CDR3 DNA reads as TGTGCCAGTAGTATCGACAGGGGGGCAAATCAGCCCCAGCATTTT. Translating gives CASSIDRGANQPQHF. The rearrangement uses TRBV19 and TRBJ1-5; 9 bases fit TRBD1. V shed 3 bases and J 4 bases; nucleotides not matched to a gene: 4. The germline gives CDR1 LNHDA, CDR2 SQIVND (reference sequence). The CDR3 contains 15 residues. Complete variable domain (other parts from reference TRBV19 and TRBJ1-5): DGGITQSPKYLFRKEGQNVTLSCEQNLNHDAMYWYRQDPGQGLRLIYYSQIVNDFQKGDIAEGYSVSREKKESFPLTVTSAQKNPTAFYLCASSIDRGANQPQHFGDGTRLSIL.

The V gene is TRBV30, the J gene TRBJ1-2; 7 nucleotides agree with TRBD1. With V trimmed by 2 bases and J by 3 bases, 3 bases remained unmatched. CDR3 length equals 13 residues. Germline CDR1 GTSNPN, CDR2 SVGIG (reference sequence). The CDR3 DNA is TGTGCCTGGAGTAACACAGGGGACTATGGCTACACCTTC. Translating gives CAWSNTGDYGYTF.

V gene TRBV4-1 combines with J gene TRBJ1-2; D is unclear. Germline CDR1 reads MGHRA; CDR2 reads YSYEKL. This CDR3 is built from 13 residues. Trimming removed 1 base from V and 5 bases from J, with 8 bases in between. In DNA, the CDR3 is TGCGCCAGCAGCCAAGTACAGCAGTATGGCTACACCTTC. It translates to CASSQVQQYGYTF.

The chain is built from TRBV19 and TRBJ2-2; 9 nucleotides align to TRBD2. J was trimmed by 4 bases and V by 2 bases; bases with no gene match: 11. The CDR3 extends over 18 amino acids. The germline CDR1 and CDR2 sequences are LNHDA and SQIVND (reference sequence). The chain's CDR3 is CASSIKRGRADSTGELFF. DNA for the CDR3: TGTGCCAGTAGTATAAAGCGCGGGAGGGCCGATAGCACCGGGGAGCTGTTTTTT.